This T cell receptor (beta chain) was sequenced in a study of blood T cells in healthy people across ages. There are a few counts of this clonotype. Each sample gave at least 6.5 million isolated PBMCs. The second PCR ran roughly 7 to 12 cycles with a sample-barcoded 5' primer and J-beta primers. Via MiXCR, TCRdb re-called the 5' RACE reads, giving one row per CDR3 protein. The data hold more than 650,000 distinct CDR3 sequences, with approximately 24% observed a single time. This CDR3 region has 16 residues. Germline-derived CDR1 and CDR2 are SGHTA and FQGNSA. V lost 5 bases and J lost 4; bases outside the gene matches: 5. The same sample was also studied in work on T cells of mothers and their children. That source adds: All extracted RNA went into cDNA synthesis, roughly 1.5 ug per 15 ul. Sequencing returned over 9 million TCR beta CDR3 reads per mother and 3 million to 3.5 million per child.

The clonotype was recovered from a boy aged 5-17 years in good health. The sequenced sample was blood. The V and J genes are TRBV7-2 and TRBJ2-2, with TRBD2 matching over 12 bases. Written as DNA, the CDR3 is TGTGCCAGCAGCCCTAGCGGGGGGGCTGGCACCGGGGAGCTGTTTTTT. The encoded protein is CASSPSGGAGTGELFF.